This is a list of T cell receptor beta chains from one sample in a study of cytomegalovirus exposure and HLA in healthy donors. Here immunoSEQ multiplex PCR was the method, and the copy in TCRdb shows in-frame clones only, minus some. The table lists nearly 200,000 clones, roughly three quarters of them singletons, with 0.35% to 0.5% in the top ten. The sequenced sample was PBMCs. Receptors originate from a male donor in good health and CMV-seropositive. Each CDR3 is given with its conserved first and last residue. The order of the fields is clone size, V gene, J gene, CDR3 protein. The size of a clone is reported for some rows only, either as once, few or many, or as a class for expanded clones.

clone size: .; V gene: TRBV7-8; J gene: TRBJ2-3; CDR3 protein: CASSLAGKSTDTQYF
clone size: .; V gene: TRBV28; J gene: TRBJ2-3; CDR3 protein: CASSLTGAKADTQYF
clone size: few; V gene: TRBV27; J gene: TRBJ2-7; CDR3 protein: CAARGPYEQYF
clone size: .; V gene: TRBV28; J gene: TRBJ1-1; CDR3 protein: CASISEVTEAFF
clone size: .; V gene: TRBV19; J gene: TRBJ2-7; CDR3 protein: CASSADRSRYEQYF
clone size: .; V gene: TRBV7-2; J gene: TRBJ1-2; CDR3 protein: CASSATFYGYTF
clone size: .; V gene: TRBV7-6; J gene: TRBJ2-1; CDR3 protein: CASSLALGLADEQFF
clone size: .; V gene: TRBV11-2; J gene: TRBJ1-1; CDR3 protein: CASSSLRQGARSFF
clone size: .; V gene: TRBV9; J gene: TRBJ2-2; CDR3 protein: CASRAGSNTGELFF
clone size: .; V gene: TRBV7-9; J gene: TRBJ2-7; CDR3 protein: CSSSQNTGVEQYF
clone size: .; V gene: TRBV9; J gene: TRBJ2-3; CDR3 protein: CASSDQLAGRSDTQYF
clone size: .; V gene: TRBV7-8; J gene: .; CDR3 protein: CASSFDYEQYF
clone size: .; V gene: TRBV19; J gene: TRBJ1-2; CDR3 protein: CASSIGQGRFGYTF
clone size: .; V gene: TRBV5-1; J gene: TRBJ2-5; CDR3 protein: CASRRLQETQYF
clone size: .; V gene: TRBV4-2; J gene: TRBJ1-6; CDR3 protein: CASSQAGDGRSYNSPLHF
clone size: .; V gene: TRBV6-6; J gene: TRBJ1-2; CDR3 protein: CASKRGTGNYGYTF
clone size: .; V gene: TRBV4-2; J gene: TRBJ2-7; CDR3 protein: CASSQDAGGLGAYEQYF
clone size: .; V gene: TRBV15; J gene: TRBJ2-3; CDR3 protein: CATSRRADTQYF
clone size: .; V gene: TRBV5-1; J gene: TRBJ1-1; CDR3 protein: CASSYDTEAFF
clone size: .; V gene: TRBV18; J gene: TRBJ1-1; CDR3 protein: CASSALTGGNTEAFF
clone size: .; V gene: TRBV5-1; J gene: TRBJ1-2; CDR3 protein: CASSSFGASDYGYTF
clone size: .; V gene: TRBV5-5; J gene: TRBJ1-5; CDR3 protein: CASSWAYNQPQHF